The clone carrying this T cell receptor (beta chain) was observed a few times. The data originate from a study of T cells after yellow fever vaccination. The CDR3 consists of 14 residues. With 2 bases clipped from V and 4 bases from J, the junction kept 4 bases outside the gene matches. CDR1 is MNHEY and CDR2 is SMNVEV in the germline V gene (reference sequence). TCRdb itself ran the 5' RACE reads through MiXCR, one entry per CDR3 protein. The table lists about 300,000 distinct CDR3 sequences, less than 9.5% of them singletons. The TCR originated in a man aged 18 to 30 who received the YFV17D yellow fever vaccine. The chain joins TRBV27 to TRBJ1-2; 7 bases fit TRBD1. The material was CD4+ T cells sorted from PBMCs, obtained 5 days after the yellow fever booster vaccination. CDR3 coding DNA: TGTGCCAGCAGTTTAAAGGGGGCAAGCTATGGCTACACCTTC. It specifies CASSLKGASYGYTF.